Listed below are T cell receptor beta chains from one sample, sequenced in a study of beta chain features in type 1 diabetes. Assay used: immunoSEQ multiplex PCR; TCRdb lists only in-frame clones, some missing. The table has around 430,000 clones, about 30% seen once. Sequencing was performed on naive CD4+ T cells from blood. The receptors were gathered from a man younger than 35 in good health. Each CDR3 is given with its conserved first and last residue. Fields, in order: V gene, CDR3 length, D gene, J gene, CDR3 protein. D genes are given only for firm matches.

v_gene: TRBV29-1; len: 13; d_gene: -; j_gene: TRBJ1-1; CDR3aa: CSVEGQLNTEAFF
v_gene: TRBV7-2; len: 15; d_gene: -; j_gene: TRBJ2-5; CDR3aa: CASSPGPKPGETQYF
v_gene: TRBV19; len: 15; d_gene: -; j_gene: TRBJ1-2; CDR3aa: CASKGIEAPYYGYTF
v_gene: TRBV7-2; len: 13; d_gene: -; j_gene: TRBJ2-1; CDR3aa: CASRLKNGDEQFF
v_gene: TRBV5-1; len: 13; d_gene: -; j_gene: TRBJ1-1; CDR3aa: CASSWEMNTEAFF
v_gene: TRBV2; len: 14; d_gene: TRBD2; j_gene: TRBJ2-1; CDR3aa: CASSRTSGRYEQFF
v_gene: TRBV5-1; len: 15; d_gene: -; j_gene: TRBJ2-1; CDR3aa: CASSLGAGSYNEQFF
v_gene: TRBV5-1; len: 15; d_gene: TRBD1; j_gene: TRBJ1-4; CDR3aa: CASSPGTALNEKLFF
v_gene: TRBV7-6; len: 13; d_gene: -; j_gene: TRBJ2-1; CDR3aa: CASSFSNPNEQFF
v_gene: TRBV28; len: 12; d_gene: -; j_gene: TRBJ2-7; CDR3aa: CASSLSVGEQYF
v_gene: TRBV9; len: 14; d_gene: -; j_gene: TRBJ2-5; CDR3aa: CASSVAIGAQTQYF
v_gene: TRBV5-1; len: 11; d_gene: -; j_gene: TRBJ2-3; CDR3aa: CASSLGDTQYF
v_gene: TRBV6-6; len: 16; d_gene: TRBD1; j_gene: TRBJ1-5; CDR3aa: CASSYLVGTVNQPQHF
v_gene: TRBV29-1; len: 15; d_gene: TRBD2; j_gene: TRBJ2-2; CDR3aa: CSALQTSGYTGELFF
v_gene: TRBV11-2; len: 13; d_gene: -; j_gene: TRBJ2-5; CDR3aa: CASGRWMEETQYF
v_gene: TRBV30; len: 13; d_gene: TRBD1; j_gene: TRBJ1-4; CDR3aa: CAGNRGGNEKLFF
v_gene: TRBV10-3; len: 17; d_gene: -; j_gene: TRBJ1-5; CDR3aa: CAISESFAVVGNQPQHF
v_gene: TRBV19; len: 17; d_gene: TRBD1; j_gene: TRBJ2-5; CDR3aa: CASSSLDRDSYQETQYF
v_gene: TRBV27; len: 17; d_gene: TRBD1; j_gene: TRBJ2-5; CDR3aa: CASSSNWARTGQETQYF
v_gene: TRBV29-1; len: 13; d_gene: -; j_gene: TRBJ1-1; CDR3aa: CSVRDWGNTEAFF
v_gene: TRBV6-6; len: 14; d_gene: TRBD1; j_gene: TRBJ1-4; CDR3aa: CASSAGQGVEKLFF
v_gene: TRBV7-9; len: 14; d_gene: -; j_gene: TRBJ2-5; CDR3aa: CASSFRGSDGTQYF
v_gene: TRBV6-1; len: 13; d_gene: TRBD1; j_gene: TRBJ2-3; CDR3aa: CASRGQITDTQYF
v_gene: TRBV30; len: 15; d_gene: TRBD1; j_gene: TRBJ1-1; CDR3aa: CAWSVKGARNTEAFF